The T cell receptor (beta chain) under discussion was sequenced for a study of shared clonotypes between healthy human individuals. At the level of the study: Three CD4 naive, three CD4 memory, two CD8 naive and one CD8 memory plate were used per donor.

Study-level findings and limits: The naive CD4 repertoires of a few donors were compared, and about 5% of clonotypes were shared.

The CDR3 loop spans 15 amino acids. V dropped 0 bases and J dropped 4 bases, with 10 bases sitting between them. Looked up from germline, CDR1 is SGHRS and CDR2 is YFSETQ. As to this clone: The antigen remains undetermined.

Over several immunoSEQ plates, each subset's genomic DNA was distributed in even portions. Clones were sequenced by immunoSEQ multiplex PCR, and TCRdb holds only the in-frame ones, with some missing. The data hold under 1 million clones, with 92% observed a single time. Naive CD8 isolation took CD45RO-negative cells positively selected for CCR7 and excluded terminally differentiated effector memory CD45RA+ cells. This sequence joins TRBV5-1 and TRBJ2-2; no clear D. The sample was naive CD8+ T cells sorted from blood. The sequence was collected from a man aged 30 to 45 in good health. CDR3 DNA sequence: TGCGCCAGCAGCTTGGGCGGTATGTCCACCGGGGAGCTGTTTTTT. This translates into CASSLGGMSTGELFF.